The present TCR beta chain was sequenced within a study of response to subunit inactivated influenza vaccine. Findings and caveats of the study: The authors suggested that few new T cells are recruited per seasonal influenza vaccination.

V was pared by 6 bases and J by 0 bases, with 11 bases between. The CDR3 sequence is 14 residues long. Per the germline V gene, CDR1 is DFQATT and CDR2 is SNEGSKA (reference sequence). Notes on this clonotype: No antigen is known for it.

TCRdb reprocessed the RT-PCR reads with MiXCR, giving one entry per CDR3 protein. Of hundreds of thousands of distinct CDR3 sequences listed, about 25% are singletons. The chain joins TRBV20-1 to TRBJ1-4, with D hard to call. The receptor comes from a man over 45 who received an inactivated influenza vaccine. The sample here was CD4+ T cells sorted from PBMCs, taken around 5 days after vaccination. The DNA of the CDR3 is TGCAGTGCGTTGACCGCTACAACTAATGAAAAACTGTTTTTT. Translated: CSALTATTNEKLFF.